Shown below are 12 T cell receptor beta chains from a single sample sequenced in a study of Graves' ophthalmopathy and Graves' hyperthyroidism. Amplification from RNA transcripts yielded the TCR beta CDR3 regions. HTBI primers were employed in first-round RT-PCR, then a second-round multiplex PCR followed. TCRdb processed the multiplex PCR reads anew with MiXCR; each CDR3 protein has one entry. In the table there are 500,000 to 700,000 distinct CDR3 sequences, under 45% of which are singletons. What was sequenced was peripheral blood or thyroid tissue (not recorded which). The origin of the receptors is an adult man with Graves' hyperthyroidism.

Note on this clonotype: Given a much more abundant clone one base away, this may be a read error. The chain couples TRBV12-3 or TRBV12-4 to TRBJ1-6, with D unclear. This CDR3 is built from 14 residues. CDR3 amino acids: CASRDGTCNSPLHF. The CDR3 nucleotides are TGTGCATCCCGAGACGGAACCTGTAATTCACCCCTCCACTTT.

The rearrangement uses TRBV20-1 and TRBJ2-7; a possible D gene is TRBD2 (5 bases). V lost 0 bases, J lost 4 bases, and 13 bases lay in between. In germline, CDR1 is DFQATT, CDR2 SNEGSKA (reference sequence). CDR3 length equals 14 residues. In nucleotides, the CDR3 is TGCAGTGCTAGAGATTACGGGGTGGGGTACGAGCAGTACTTC. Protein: CSARDYGVGYEQYF.

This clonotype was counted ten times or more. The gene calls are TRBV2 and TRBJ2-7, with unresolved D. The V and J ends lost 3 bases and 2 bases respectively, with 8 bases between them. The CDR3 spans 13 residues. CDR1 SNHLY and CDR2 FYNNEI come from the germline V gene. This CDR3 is CASSDGKTYEQYF. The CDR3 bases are TGTGCCAGCAGTGACGGAAAGACCTACGAGCAGTACTTC.

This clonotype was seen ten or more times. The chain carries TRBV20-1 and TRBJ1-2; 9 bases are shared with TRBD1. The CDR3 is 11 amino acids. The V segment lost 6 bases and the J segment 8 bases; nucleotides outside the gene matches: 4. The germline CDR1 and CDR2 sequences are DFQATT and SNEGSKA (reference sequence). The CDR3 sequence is CSAMTGGGYTF. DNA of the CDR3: TGCAGTGCAATGACAGGGGGAGGCTACACCTTC.

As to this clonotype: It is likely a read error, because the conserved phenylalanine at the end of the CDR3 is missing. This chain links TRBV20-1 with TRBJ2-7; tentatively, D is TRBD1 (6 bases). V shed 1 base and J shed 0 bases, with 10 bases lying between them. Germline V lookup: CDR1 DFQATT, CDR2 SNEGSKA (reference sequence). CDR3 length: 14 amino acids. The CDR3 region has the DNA TGCAGTGCTAGAGGACAGGTCCTCTCCTACGAGCAGTACCTC. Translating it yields CSARGQVLSYEQYL.

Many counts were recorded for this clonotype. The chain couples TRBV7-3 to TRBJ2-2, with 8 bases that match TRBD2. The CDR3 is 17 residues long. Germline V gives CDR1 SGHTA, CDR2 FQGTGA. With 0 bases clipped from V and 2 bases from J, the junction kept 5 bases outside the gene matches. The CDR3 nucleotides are TGTGCCAGCAGCTTAACGGGCTTAGCGGGAAACACCGGGGAGCTGTTTTTT. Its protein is CASSLTGLAGNTGELFF.

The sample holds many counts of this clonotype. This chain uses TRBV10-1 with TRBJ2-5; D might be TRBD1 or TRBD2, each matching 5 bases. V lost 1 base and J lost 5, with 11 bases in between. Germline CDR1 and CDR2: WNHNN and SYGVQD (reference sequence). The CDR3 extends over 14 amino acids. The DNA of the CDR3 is TGCGCCAGCAGTGAGTGGGGCCCGGGGGAGACCCAGTACTTC. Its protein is CASSEWGPGETQYF.

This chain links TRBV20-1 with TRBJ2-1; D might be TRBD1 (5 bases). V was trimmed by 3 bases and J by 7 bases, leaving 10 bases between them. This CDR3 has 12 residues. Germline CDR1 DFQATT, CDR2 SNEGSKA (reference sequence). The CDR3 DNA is TGCAGTGCTAGGGGGCGCGGAAATGAGCAGTTCTTC. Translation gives CSARGRGNEQFF.

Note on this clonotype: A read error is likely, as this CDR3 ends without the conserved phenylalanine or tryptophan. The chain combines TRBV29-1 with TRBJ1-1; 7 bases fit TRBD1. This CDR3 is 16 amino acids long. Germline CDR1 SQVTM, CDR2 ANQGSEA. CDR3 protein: CSRLSGTALPNTEAFL. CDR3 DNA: TGCAGTCGGTTGTCCGGGACAGCTTTACCGAACACTGAAGCTTTCCTT.

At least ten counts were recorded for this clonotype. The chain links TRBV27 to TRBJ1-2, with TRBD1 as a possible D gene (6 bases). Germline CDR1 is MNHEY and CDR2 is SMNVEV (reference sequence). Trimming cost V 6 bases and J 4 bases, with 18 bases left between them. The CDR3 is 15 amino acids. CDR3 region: CASSPQGPVGYGYTF. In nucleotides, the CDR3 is TGTGCCAGCAGCCCACAGGGCCCAGTAGGCTATGGCTACACCTTC.

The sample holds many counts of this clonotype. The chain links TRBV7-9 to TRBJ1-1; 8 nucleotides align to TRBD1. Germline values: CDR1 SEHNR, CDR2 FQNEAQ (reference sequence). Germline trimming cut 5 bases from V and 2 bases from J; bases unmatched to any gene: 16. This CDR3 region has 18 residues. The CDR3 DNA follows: TGTGCCAGCAGCCTGGGGGGGCAGGGGGCTTTTATTAACACTGAAGCTTTCTTT. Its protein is CASSLGGQGAFINTEAFF.

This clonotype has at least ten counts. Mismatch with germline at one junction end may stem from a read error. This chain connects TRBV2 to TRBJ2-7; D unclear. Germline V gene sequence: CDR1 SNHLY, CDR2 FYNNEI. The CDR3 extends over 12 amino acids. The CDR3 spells CASTQAEIEQCF. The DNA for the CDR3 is TGTGCCAGCACCCAGGCGGAGATCGAGCAGTGCTTC.